This T cell receptor (beta chain) was identified during a study of blood T cell repertoires in COVID-19. Turning to the study itself: Sample material is recorded as cDNA or gDNA derived from T cells, B-cell-depleted T cells, or PBMCs.

The V gene end was trimmed by 5 bases and the J gene end by 5 bases; junction bases not matched to a gene: 3. This CDR3 is 13 amino acids long. Germline CDR1 reads LGHDT; CDR2 reads YNNKEL (reference sequence). TCRdb keeps only in-frame clones here, not all; method: immunoSEQ multiplex PCR. The sample lists under 150,000 clones; around 81% were seen once. The rearrangement links TRBV3-1 (or the pseudogene TRBV3-2) to TRBJ1-1; TRBD1 matches 9 bases. The TCR comes from a man between 60 and 70 years old with active or convalescent COVID-19. The sample consisted of peripheral blood. The CDR3 region has the DNA TGTGCCAGCAGCTGGACAGGGGATACTGAAGCTTTCTTT. Its translation is CASSWTGDTEAFF.